One and the same sample provided the 9 T cell receptor beta chains below, sequenced in a study of T cells in narcolepsy (dated by TCRdb to the late 2010s). The library was made by the immunoSEQ multiplex PCR assay. TCRdb stores this immuneACCESS table with in-frame sequences only. Part of the clones is absent; in the studies checked, under half of the shortfall reflects unresolved V genes, and no reason is known for the rest. The sample includes about 36,000 clones, with more than 65% observed a single time. Jointly, the top ten make up roughly 2% of the sample. The sequencing input was memory (CD45RA-) CD4+ T cells from blood. This specimen's cell subset or site label, interpreted: memory T cells sorted ex vivo from peripheral blood. The receptor source for this set is a human donor in good health.

The chain links TRBV11-1 to TRBJ1-2; TRBD1 matches 7 bases. Germline V gene lookup returns CDR1 SGHAT and CDR2 FQDESV (reference sequence). CDR3 length: 13 amino acids. After removal of 5 bases from V and 3 bases from J, the junction contained 3 bases not matched to a gene. CDR3 in DNA: TGTGCCAGCAGCGGAACAGGGGACTATGGCTACACCTTC. Its translation: CASSGTGDYGYTF. Full variable domain (rest looked up from reference TRBV11-1 and TRBJ1-2): EAEVAQSPRYKITEKSQAVAFWCDPISGHATLYWYRQILGQGPELLVQFQDESVVDDSQLPKDRFSAERLKGVDSTLKIQPAELGDSAMYLCASSGTGDYGYTFGSGTRLTVV.

The chain links TRBV6-5 to TRBJ1-5, with D perhaps matching TRBD1 (5 bases). Germline loops: CDR1 MNHEY, CDR2 SVGAGI. V was shortened by 5 bases and J by 5 bases, with 16 bases between the two germline ends. This CDR3 contains 15 residues. The CDR3 spells CASSIRPTGDQPQHF. The CDR3 nucleotides read TGTGCCAGCAGTATCCGCCCGACGGGGGATCAGCCCCAGCATTTT.

The table lists this clone with a few counts. This sequence joins TRBV29-1 and TRBJ2-3; weak D call: TRBD2 (6 bases). V shed 4 bases and J shed 2 bases, with 10 bases lying between them. The CDR3 is made up of 13 amino acids. Germline CDR1 and CDR2: SQVTM and ANQGSEA. For the CDR3, the DNA is TGCAGCGTTGTCGGGGGAATCACAGATACGCAGTATTTT. Residues: CSVVGGITDTQYF.

This chain links TRBV2 with TRBJ2-7; no reliable D call. CDR3 length: 11 residues. Germline V gene lookup returns CDR1 SNHLY and CDR2 FYNNEI. With 5 bases removed from V and 4 bases from J, the gap between germline ends came to 6 bases. CDR3 sequence: CASSTNYEQYF. In DNA, the CDR3 is TGTGCCAGCAGTACAAATTACGAGCAGTACTTC.

The rearrangement links TRBV2 to TRBJ2-2; D is uncertain. The CDR3 consists of 13 residues. CDR1 is SNHLY and CDR2 is FYNNEI in the germline V gene. V gave up 6 bases and J gave up 3 bases, with 8 bases separating them. The CDR3 region is CASSAGYTGELFF. The DNA of the CDR3 is TGTGCCAGCAGCGCTGGGTACACCGGGGAGCTGTTTTTT.

This chain joins TRBV18 and TRBJ2-1, with 11 bases lining up with TRBD2. This CDR3 is built from 19 residues. In germline, CDR1 is KGHSH, CDR2 LQKENI. Trimming at V came to 6 bases and at J to 5 bases, leaving 18 bases not matched to a gene. The CDR3 here is CASSPALLSGRVGNNEQFF. In DNA, the CDR3 is TGTGCCAGCTCCCCGGCCCTTCTTAGCGGGAGGGTCGGGAACAATGAGCAGTTCTTC.

This clone appeared a single time. Within the sample, other DNA sequences also encode this same CDR3. This chain connects TRBV19 to TRBJ1-5, with D possibly TRBD1 on 5 matching bases. Deletions cut 6 bases from V and 7 bases from J, with 13 bases between. The CDR3 is 13 amino acids. Germline CDR1 and CDR2: LNHDA and SQIVND (reference sequence). CDR3 loop: CASSPGMRQPQHF. The CDR3 DNA sequence: TGTGCCAGTAGCCCAGGGATGCGGCAGCCCCAGCATTTT.

This clone was counted a single time. CDR3 coding DNA: TGTGCCAGCAGTTCACCATTGACAGGCCTGAACTACGAGCAGTACTTC. This encodes CASSSPLTGLNYEQYF. The chain links TRBV6-5 to TRBJ2-7; perhaps TRBD1 as D (6 bases). Deletions cut 4 bases from V and 3 bases from J, with 19 bases between. From germline, CDR1 is MNHEY and CDR2 SVGAGI. CDR3 size: 16 residues.

The rearrangement joins TRBV2 to TRBJ2-3; D unclear. The CDR3 runs 15 residues. Germline V gene data show CDR1 as SNHLY and CDR2 as FYNNEI. V lost 8 bases to trimming and J lost 0 bases, with 15 bases between them. CDR3 region: CASRLGSPSTDTQYF. CDR3 bases: TGTGCCAGCCGACTGGGTAGCCCCAGCACAGATACGCAGTATTTT.